This T cell receptor beta chain was recovered during a study of beta chain features in type 1 diabetes. Study-wide points: Any HLA effect on TCRB rearrangement was left unresolved by small sub-analyses. Sampled from patients, naive, central memory and Treg TCRB repertoires appeared more similar than those sampled from healthy donors. More deletions and fewer insertions at VDJ junctions were seen in type 1 diabetes patients.

CDR1 and CDR2 (germline): SEHNR, FQNEAQ (reference sequence). The CDR3 sequence is 12 residues long. V dropped 5 bases and J dropped 6 bases, with 10 bases sitting between them. Expressed TCRB transcripts were sequenced, since all the RNA that had been isolated was reverse transcribed. Sequenced by immunoSEQ multiplex PCR; TCRdb stores in-frame clones only, minus some. The table has 900,000 or so clones, roughly a sixth seen once. This clone was observed a handful of times. The antigen remains undetermined. Different DNA sequences within this sample yield the same CDR3. The clonotype originates from a young woman in good health. Sequencing was carried out using naive CD4+ T cells from blood. The V gene is TRBV7-9, the J gene TRBJ1-2; D possibly corresponds to TRBD1 (6 bases). Here the CDR3 DNA reads TGTGCCAGCAGCGCAACAGGGAATGGCTACACCTTC. Amino acids: CASSATGNGYTF.